This record looks at one T cell receptor beta chain sequence and its context. Its cognate antigen has yet to be identified. No clone much larger than this one lies a single base away; base qualities are absent. The sample is drawn from a study of yellow fever vaccine responses in identical twins (dated by TCRdb to 2017 to 2018). Broadly, across the study: In the study, vaccine-responding T cell clones were precisely tracked in identical twins.

On the study overall, not on this receptor specifically: The authors reported that the T cell response to vaccination in identical twins appeared partly convergent and partly personalized.

Libraries came from RT-PCR. Sequencing was carried out with an Illumina HiSeq 2500. TCRdb ran its own pipeline on the public reads, namely fastp trimming at Q25 and MiXCR clone calling, and kept in-frame beta chains. Rows are combined by CDR3 protein, so each entry shows the most common genes and DNA. Within this sample are under 20,000 distinct CDR3 sequences, with around 65% of them counted one time only. The top ten hold 2% to 2.5% of the sample. Its CDR3 holds 13 amino acids, cysteine through phenylalanine. Of the read, only the CDR3 DNA is kept; its 39 bases are in frame from base 1. The germline V gene (reference sequence) yields PRHDT for CDR1 and FYEKMQ for CDR2. The junction shows trimming of 5 bases on V and 5 bases on J, and the gene matches do not reach 2 bases of it.

The chain couples TRBV13 to TRBJ2-3; TRBD1 aligns with 9 central bases. The sequences come from T cells from blood (PBMCs), unsorted or a sorted subset (not recorded which), collected before or after yellow fever vaccination (not recorded which). The source is a woman between 18 and 29 years old who received the yellow fever vaccine. Donor details come from another sample of the same person, matched by shared clones. Here the CDR3 is given as CASSTGGEDTQYF. The DNA sequence is TGTGCCAGCAGCACAGGGGGCGAAGATACGCAGTATTTT. The CDR3, completed at both ends by the reference TRBV13 and TRBJ2-3 genes, gives the full variable domain AAGVIQSPRHLIKEKRETATLKCYPIPRHDTVYWYQQGPGQDPQFLISFYEKMQSDKGSIPDRFSAQQFSDYHSELNMSSLELGDSALYFCASSTGGEDTQYFGPGTRLTVL.